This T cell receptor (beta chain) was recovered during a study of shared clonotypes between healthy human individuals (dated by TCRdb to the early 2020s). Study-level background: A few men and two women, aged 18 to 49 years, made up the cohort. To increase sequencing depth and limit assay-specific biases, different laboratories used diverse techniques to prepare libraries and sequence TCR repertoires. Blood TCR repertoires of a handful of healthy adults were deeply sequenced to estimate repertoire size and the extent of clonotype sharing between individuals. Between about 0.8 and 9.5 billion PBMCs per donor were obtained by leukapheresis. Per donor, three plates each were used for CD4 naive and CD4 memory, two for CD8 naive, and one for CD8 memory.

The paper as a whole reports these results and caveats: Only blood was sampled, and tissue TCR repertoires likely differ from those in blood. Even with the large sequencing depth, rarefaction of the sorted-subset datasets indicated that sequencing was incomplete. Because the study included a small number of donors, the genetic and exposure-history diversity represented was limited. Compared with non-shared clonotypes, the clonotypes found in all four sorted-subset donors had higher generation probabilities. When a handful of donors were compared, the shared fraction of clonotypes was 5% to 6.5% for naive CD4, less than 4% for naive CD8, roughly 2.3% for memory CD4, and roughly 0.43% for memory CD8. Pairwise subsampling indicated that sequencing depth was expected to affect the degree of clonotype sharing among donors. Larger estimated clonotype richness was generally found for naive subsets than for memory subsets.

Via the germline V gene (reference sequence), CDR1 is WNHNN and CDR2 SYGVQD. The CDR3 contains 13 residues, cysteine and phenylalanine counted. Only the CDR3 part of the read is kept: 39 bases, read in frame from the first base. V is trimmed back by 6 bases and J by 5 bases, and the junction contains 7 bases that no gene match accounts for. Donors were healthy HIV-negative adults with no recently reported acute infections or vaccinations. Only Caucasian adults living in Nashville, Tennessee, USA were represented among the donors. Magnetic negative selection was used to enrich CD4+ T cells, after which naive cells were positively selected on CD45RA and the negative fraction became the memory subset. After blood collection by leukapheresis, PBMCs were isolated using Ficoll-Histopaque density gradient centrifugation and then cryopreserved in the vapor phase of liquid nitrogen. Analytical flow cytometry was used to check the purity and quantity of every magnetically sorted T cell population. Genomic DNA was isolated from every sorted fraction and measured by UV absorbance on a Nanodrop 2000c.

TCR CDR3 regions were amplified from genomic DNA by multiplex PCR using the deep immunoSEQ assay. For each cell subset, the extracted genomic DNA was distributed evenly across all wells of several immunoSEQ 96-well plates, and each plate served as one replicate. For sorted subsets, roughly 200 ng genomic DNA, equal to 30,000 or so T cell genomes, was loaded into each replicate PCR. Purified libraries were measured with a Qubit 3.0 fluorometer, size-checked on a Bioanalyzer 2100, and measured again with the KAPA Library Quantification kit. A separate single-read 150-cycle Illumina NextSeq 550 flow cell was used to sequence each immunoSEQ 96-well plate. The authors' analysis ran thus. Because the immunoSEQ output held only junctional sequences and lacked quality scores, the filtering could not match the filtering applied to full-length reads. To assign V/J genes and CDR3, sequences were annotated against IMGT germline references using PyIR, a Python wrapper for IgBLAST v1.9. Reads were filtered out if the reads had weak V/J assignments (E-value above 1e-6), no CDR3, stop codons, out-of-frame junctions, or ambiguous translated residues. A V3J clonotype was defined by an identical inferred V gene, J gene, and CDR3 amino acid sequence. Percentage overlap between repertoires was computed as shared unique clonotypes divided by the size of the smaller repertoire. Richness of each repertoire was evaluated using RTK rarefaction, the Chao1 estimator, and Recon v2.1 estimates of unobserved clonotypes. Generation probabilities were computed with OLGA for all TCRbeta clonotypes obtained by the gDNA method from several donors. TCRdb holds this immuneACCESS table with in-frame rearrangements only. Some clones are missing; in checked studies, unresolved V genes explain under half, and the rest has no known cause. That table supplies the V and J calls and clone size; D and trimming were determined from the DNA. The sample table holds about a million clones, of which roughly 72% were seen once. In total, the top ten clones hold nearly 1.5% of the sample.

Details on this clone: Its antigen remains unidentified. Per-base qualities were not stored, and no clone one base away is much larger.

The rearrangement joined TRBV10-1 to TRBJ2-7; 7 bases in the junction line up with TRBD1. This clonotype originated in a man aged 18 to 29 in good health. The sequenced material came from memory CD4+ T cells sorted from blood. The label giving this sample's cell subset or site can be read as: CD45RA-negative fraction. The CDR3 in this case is CASRDGQANEQYF. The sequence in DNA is TGCGCCAGCAGGGACGGACAGGCCAACGAGCAGTACTTC.